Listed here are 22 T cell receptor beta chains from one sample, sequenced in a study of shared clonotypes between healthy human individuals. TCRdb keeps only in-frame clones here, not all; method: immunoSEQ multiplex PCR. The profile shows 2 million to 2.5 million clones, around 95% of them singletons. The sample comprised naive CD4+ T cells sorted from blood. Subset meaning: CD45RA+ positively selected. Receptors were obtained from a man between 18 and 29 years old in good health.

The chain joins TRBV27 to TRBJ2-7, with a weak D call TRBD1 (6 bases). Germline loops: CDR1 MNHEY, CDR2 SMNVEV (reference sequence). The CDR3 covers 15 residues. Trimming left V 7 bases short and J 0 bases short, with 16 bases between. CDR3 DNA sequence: TGTGCCAGCAAAACCGACAGGTCAAGCTCCTACGAGCAGTACTTC. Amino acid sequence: CASKTDRSSSYEQYF.

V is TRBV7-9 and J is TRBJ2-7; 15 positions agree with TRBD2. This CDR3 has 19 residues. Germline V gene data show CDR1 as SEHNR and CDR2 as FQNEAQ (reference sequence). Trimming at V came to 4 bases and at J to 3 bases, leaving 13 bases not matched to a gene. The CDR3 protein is CASSSRTSGRGGIFYEQYF. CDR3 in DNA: TGTGCCAGCAGCTCACGGACTAGCGGGAGGGGCGGTATTTTCTACGAGCAGTACTTC.

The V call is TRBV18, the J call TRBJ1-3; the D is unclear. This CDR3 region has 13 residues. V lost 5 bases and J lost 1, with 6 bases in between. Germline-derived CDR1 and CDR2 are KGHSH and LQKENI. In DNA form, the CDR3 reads TGTGCCAGCTCATCGATGTCTGGAAACACCATATATTTT. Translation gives CASSSMSGNTIYF.

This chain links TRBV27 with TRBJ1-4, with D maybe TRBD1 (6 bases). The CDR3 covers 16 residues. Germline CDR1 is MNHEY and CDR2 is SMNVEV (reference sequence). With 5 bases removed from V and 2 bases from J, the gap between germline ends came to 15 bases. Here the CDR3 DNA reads TGTGCCAGCAGTCGCGGGCGGGACATTACTAATGAAAAACTGTTTTTT. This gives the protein CASSRGRDITNEKLFF.

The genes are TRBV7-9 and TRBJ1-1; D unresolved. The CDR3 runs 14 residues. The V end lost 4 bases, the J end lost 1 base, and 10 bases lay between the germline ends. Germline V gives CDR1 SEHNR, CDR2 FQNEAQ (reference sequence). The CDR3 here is CASSSNYRNTEAFF. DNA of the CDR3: TGTGCCAGCAGCTCGAATTACAGGAACACTGAAGCTTTCTTT.

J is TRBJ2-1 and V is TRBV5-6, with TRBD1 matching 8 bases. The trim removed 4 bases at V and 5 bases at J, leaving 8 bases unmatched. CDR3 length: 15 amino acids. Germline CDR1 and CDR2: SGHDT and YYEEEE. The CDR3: CASSGGWGQDNEQFF. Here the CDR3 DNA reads TGTGCCAGCAGCGGTGGGTGGGGACAGGACAATGAGCAGTTCTTC.

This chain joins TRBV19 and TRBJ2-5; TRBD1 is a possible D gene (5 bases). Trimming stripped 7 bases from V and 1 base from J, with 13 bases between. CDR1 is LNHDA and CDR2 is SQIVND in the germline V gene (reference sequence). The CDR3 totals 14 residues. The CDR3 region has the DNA TGTGCCAGTAAACCACAGGTTTTCCAAGAGACCCAGTACTTC. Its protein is CASKPQVFQETQYF.

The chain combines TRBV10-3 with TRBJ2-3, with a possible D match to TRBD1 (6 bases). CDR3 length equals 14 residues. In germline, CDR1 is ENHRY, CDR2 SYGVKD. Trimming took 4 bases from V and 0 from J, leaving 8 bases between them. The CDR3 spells CAISVQGSTDTQYF. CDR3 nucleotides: TGTGCCATCAGTGTTCAGGGGAGCACAGATACGCAGTATTTT.

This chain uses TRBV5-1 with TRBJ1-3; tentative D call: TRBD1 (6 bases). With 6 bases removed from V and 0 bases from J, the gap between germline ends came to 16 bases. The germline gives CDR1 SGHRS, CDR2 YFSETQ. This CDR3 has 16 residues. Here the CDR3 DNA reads TGCGCCAGCACCCTAGGGGGTCATCGCTCTGGAAACACCATATATTTT. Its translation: CASTLGGHRSGNTIYF.

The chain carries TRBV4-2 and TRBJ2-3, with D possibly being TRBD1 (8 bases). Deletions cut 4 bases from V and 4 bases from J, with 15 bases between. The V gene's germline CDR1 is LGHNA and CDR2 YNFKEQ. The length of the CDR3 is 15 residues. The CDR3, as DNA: TGTGCCAGCAGCCTCGGACAGGGAGGGGCAGATACGCAGTATTTT. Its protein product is CASSLGQGGADTQYF.

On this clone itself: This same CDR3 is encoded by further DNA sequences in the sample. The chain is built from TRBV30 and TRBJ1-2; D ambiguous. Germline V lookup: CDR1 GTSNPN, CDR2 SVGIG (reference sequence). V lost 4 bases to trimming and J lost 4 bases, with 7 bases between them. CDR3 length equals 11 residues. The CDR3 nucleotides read TGTGCCTGGACCCCCTCCTATGGCTACACCTTC. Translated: CAWTPSYGYTF.

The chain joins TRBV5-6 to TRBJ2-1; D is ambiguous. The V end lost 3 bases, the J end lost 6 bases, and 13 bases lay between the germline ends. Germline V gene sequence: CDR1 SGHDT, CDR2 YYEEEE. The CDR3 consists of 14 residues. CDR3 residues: CASSYWLVFNEQFF. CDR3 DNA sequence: TGTGCCAGCAGCTATTGGTTGGTGTTCAATGAGCAGTTCTTC.

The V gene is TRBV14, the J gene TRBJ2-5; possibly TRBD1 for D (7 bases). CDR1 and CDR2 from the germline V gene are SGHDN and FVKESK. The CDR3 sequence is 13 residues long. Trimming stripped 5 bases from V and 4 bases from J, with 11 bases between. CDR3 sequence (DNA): TGTGCCAGCAGCTGGGGGGACAGAGAGACCCAGTACTTC. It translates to CASSWGDRETQYF.

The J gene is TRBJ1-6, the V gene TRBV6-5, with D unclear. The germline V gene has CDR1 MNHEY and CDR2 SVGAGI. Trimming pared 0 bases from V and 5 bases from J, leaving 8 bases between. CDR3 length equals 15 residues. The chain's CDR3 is CASSYSRVNNSPLHF. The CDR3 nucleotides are TGTGCCAGCAGTTACTCTCGGGTGAATAATTCACCCCTCCACTTT.

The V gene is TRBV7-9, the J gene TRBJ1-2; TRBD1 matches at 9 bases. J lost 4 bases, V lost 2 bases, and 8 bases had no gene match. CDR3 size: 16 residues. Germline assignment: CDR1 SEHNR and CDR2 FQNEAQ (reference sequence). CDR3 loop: CASSLSVGQGSYGYTF. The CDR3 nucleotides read TGTGCCAGCAGCTTATCGGTCGGACAGGGGTCCTATGGCTACACCTTC.

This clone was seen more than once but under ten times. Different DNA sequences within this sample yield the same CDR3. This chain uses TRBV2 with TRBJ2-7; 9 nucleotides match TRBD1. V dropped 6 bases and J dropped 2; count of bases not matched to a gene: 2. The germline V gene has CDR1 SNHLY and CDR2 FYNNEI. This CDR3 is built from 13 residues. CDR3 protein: CASSRDRAYEQYF. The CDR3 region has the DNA TGTGCCAGCAGCCGGGACAGGGCCTACGAGCAGTACTTC.

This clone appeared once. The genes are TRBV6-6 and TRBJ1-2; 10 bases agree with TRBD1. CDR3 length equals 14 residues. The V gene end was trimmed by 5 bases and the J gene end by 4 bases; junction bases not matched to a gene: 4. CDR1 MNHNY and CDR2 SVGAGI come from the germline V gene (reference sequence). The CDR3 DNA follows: TGTGCCAGCAGTCCGGGACAGGGGATCTATGGCTACACCTTC. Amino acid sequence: CASSPGQGIYGYTF.

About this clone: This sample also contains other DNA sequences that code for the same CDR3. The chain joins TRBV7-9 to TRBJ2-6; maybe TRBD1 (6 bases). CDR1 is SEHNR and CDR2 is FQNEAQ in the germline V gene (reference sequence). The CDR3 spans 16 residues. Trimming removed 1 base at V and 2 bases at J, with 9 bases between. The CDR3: CASSLGTGTGANVLTF. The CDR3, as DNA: TGTGCCAGCAGCTTAGGTACAGGGACTGGGGCCAACGTCCTGACTTTC.

This chain's CDR3 is CASSLSTGYQPQHF. The CDR3 nucleotides read TGTGCCAGCAGCTTAAGTACGGGTTATCAGCCCCAGCATTTT. The chain carries TRBV7-9 and TRBJ1-5; D gene uncertain. The V end lost 2 bases, the J end lost 5 bases, and 10 bases lay between the germline ends. In germline, CDR1 is SEHNR, CDR2 FQNEAQ (reference sequence). The CDR3 has 14 residues.

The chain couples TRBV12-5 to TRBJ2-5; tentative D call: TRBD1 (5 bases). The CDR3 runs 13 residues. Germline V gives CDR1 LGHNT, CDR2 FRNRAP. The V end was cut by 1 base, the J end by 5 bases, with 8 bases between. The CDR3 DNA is TGTGCTAGTGGTTTGGGGGGCGCGGAGACCCAGTACTTC. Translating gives CASGLGGAETQYF.

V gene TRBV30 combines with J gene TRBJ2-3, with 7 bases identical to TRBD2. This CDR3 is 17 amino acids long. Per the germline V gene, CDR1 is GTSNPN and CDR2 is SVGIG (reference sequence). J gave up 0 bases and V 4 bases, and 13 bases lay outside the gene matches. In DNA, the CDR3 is TGTGCCTGGACCGGGGGGAGTCCGAGAAAGAGCACAGATACGCAGTATTTT. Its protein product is CAWTGGSPRKSTDTQYF.

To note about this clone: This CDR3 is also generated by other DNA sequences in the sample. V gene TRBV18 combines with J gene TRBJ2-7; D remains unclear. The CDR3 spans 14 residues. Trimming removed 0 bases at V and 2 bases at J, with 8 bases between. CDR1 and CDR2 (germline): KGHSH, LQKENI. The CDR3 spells CASSPPAGAYEQYF. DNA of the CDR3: TGTGCCAGCTCACCACCCGCAGGAGCCTACGAGCAGTACTTC.